This entry concerns a single TCR beta chain. Regarding treatment: preoperative locoregional IRX-2 cytokine immunotherapy. Patients received preoperative, locoregional IRX-2 cytokine immunotherapy in a phase Ib study. Germline CDR1 LNHNV, CDR2 YYDKDF (reference sequence). The CDR3 totals 14 residues. Trimming left V 0 bases short and J 5 bases short, with 10 bases between. This specimen comes from a study of preoperative IRX-2 immunotherapy in early breast cancer. The assay was immunoSEQ multiplex PCR, and TCRdb's table has in-frame clones only and misses some. The table has around 62,000 clones, approximately 94% seen once.

V gene TRBV15 combines with J gene TRBJ1-2; perhaps TRBD1 as D (5 bases). The sequence was collected from a human donor with breast cancer. The biological material was taken from a patient treated with IRX-2 immunotherapy. This CDR3 is CATSRDRAVYGYTF. Here the CDR3 DNA reads TGTGCCACCAGCAGAGACAGGGCGGTGTATGGCTACACCTTC.